This TCR beta chain was obtained from a study of radiotherapy plus CTLA-4 blockade in lung cancer. This clone was found a few times. The repertoire was sequenced with immunoSEQ multiplex PCR; TCRdb's copy has only in-frame clones and lacks some. The sample has 90,000 to 100,000 clones; approximately 75% are singletons. This material consisted of peripheral blood, taken from a patient treated with radiotherapy plus ipilimumab. The origin of this receptor is a human donor with non-small cell lung cancer who had a partial response to radiotherapy plus ipilimumab. Some clones in this sample may be carry-over from other donors' samples.

CDR3 in DNA: TGTGCCAGCAGTTGGACGGGGGGCCAAGAGACCCAGTACTTC. Its translation: CASSWTGGQETQYF. The gene calls are TRBV18 and TRBJ2-5; 7 bases agree with TRBD2. Losses at the gene ends were 8 bases for V and 1 base for J; bases not matched to a gene: 7. From germline, CDR1 is KGHSH and CDR2 LQKENI. CDR3 size: 14 residues.